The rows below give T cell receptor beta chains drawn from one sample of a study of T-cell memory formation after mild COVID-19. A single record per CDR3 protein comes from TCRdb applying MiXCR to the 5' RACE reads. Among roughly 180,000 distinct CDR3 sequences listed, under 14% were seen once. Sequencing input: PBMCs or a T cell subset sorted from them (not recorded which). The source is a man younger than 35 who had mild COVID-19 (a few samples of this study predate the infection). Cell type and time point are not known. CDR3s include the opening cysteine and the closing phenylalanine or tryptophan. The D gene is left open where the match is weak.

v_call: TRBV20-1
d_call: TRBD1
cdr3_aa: CSAPGTGGEKLFF

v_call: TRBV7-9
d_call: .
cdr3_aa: CASNHPQGTAGELFF

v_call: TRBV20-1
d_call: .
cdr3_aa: CSARPRAGDSPLHF

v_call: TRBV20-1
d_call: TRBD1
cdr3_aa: CSARDPRTGGQFF

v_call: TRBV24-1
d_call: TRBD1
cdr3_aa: CATSDPRTGAKTQYF

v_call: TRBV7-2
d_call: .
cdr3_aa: CASSSHRDQPQHF

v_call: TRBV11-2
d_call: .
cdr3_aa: CASSLEYGELFF

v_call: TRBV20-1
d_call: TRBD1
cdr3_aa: CSAREETGAYEQYF

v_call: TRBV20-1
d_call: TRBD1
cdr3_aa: CSAIDRGFTDTQYF

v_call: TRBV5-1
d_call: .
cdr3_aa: CASSLTHKGDYGYTF

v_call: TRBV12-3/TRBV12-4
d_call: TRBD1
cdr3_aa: CASSLQEGAGAEAFF

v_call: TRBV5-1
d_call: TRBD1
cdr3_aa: CASSLAGGSPPLHF

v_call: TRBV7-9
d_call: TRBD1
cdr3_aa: CASSLDAGTGQPQHF

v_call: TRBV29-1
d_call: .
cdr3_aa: CSVERDTDSGANVLTF

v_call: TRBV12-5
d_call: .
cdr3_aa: CASGTAGNTIYF

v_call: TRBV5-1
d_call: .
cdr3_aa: CASSLARAPGETQYF